This TCR beta chain was sequenced during a study of naive and memory T cell subsets. Whole-study findings and limits: Over 85% of naive TCR sequences appeared only once, unlike memory subsets. Possibly reflecting memory cells re-expressing CD45RA, a few larger clonotypes occurred in naive repertoires, especially CD8. There was no ground truth to check naive and memory subset results.

An equimolar mix of two oligonucleotides served as the beta constant-region primer for TRBC1 and TRBC2. Four rounds of PCR amplified the ligated cDNA using nested alpha and beta constant-region primers plus SP2. An oligonucleotide with the SP2 primer and a 12-nucleotide UMI was ligated to the cDNA 3' end. TCRdb reprocessed the UMI-ligation and nested PCR reads with MiXCR, giving one entry per CDR3 protein. The table shows about 140,000 distinct CDR3 sequences, with roughly a fifth occurring only once. This clonotype was detected a few times. Its antigen is unknown. Losses at the gene ends were 7 bases for V and 7 bases for J; bases not matched to a gene: 7. This CDR3 spans 14 amino acids. CDR1 and CDR2 from the germline V gene are LGHNA and YNFKEQ.

This rearrangement joins TRBV4-2 to TRBJ2-1, with 10 bases identical to TRBD2. The receptor comes from a human donor in good health. Sequencing was done on a sample of naive CD8+ T cells from blood. The CDR3 nucleotides read TGTGCCAGCAAGGCTAGCGGGAGTGGGAATGAGCAGTTCTTC. Translation: CASKASGSGNEQFF.